This T cell receptor (beta chain) was sequenced during a study of T cell repertoires in cytomegalovirus infection. Study at large: Recently described HLA-C-restricted plus well-studied HLA-B-restricted CMV epitopes were used. Based on public TCR beta signatures, there were indications of CMV infection and of a matching HLA type. Study-level points and caveats: HLA-C-restricted CMV-specific TCR beta clonotypes were dominant in the ex vivo response. Cumulative frequency of public TCR beta families picked out carriers of CMV plus the relevant HLA.

This clonotype appeared a single time. Its specificity is not known. CDR1 and CDR2 (germline): SNHLY, FYNNEI. CDR3 size: 14 residues. Trimming took off 2 bases at V and 3 bases at J, with 10 bases between the two ends. TCRdb itself ran the reads through MiXCR, one entry per CDR3 protein. The table has approximately 730,000 distinct CDR3 sequences, roughly 30% seen once. The input for sequencing was cultured PBMCs, taken from culture after CMV antigen stimulation. The chain uses TRBV2 and TRBJ1-2, with unresolved D. This clonotype originated in a human donor in good health (CMV status not recorded). Some clones in this sample may be carry-over from other donors' samples. The CDR3: CASSERRVDYGYTF. CDR3 sequence (DNA): TGTGCCAGCAGTGAACGGAGGGTCGACTATGGCTACACCTTC.